These 20 T cell receptor beta chains share one sample of origin, sequenced in a study of T cells in Graves' hyperthyroidism and ophthalmopathy. The TCR beta CDR3 regions underwent amplification using RNA transcripts as the source. With the HTBI primer set, the TCR CDR3 went through a first round of RT-PCR. MiXCR was run by TCRdb on the multiplex PCR reads, yielding one entry per CDR3 protein. The table records hundreds of thousands of distinct CDR3 sequences, 16% of them present only once. Source material: blood. These receptors were obtained from a woman between 18 and 29 years old with Graves' hyperthyroidism.

A few counts support this clonotype. The rearrangement joins TRBV4-3 to TRBJ1-4; 7 nucleotides agree with TRBD1. Germline assignment: CDR1 LGHNA and CDR2 YSLEER. The CDR3 totals 16 residues. The trim removed 0 bases at V and 13 bases at J, leaving 14 bases unmatched. CDR3 sequence reads: CASSQDRGQPFLGLFF. CDR3 bases: TGCGCCAGCAGCCAAGATCGGGGACAGCCTTTTCTGGGACTGTTTTTT.

A few counts support this clonotype. The V gene is TRBV20-1, the J gene TRBJ2-1; 16 nucleotides align to TRBD2. V shed 4 bases and J 5 bases; nucleotides not matched to a gene: 8. The CDR3 runs 17 residues. CDR1 is DFQATT and CDR2 is SNEGSKA in the germline V gene (reference sequence). Written as DNA, the CDR3 is TGCAGTGCTACCGGGACTAGCGGGGGGGCCTCAAACAATGAGCAGTTCTTC. Protein product: CSATGTSGGASNNEQFF.

This clonotype was counted many times. This chain joins TRBV24-1 and TRBJ1-5; no reliable D call. This CDR3 region has 14 residues. V shed 4 bases and J shed 9 bases, with 15 bases lying between them. Germline V gene lookup returns CDR1 KGHDR and CDR2 SFDVKD. CDR3 sequence (DNA): TGTGCCACCAGTGACCCAGGCTCCCGTGGGCCCCAGCATTTT. Protein product: CATSDPGSRGPQHF.

This clonotype turned up a few times. The chain joins TRBV3-1 to TRBJ2-2; 8 bases fit TRBD2. Per germline, CDR1 LGHDT and CDR2 YNNKEL (reference sequence). CDR3 size: 15 residues. The ends lost 5 bases at V and 4 bases at J; junction bases unmatched: 6. The CDR3, as DNA: TGTGCCAGCAGCGTCGCGGGAGGTGGCACCGGGGAGCTGTTTTTT. This encodes CASSVAGGGTGELFF.

This clonotype was recorded at least ten times. The chain links TRBV27 to TRBJ2-3; 10 bases fit TRBD2. CDR1 MNHEY and CDR2 SMNVEV come from the germline V gene (reference sequence). The length of the CDR3 is 15 residues. The J segment lost 4 bases and the V segment lost 7 bases, leaving 8 bases of the junction unmatched. This chain's CDR3 is CASTLIAGGPDTQYF. CDR3 DNA: TGTGCCAGCACCCTCATAGCGGGGGGCCCAGATACGCAGTATTTT.

In its sample, this clonotype was seen a few times. This chain links TRBV18 with TRBJ2-1; 9 bases are a match to TRBD2. After removal of 6 bases from V and 5 bases from J, the junction contained 2 bases not matched to a gene. The CDR3 sequence is 13 residues long. The germline V gene has CDR1 KGHSH and CDR2 LQKENI. The CDR3 is CASSVAGDNEQFF. CDR3 in DNA: TGTGCCAGCTCTGTAGCGGGGGACAATGAGCAGTTCTTC.

The sample holds many counts of this clonotype. The J gene is TRBJ2-5, the V gene TRBV7-9, with 8 positions matching TRBD1. Germline trimming cut 5 bases from V and 1 base from J; bases unmatched to any gene: 6. The CDR3 sequence is 15 residues long. Germline V gene lookup returns CDR1 SEHNR and CDR2 FQNEAQ (reference sequence). The CDR3 loop is CASSGDRGSQETQYF. The CDR3, as DNA: TGTGCCAGCAGCGGAGACAGGGGTAGCCAAGAGACCCAGTACTTC. Based on the CDR3 plus reference TRBV7-9 and TRBJ2-5, the full variable domain is DTGVSQNPRHKITKRGQNVTFRCDPISEHNRLYWYRQTLGQGPEFLTYFQNEAQLEKSRLLSDRFSAERPKGSFSTLEIQRTEQGDSAMYLCASSGDRGSQETQYFGPGTRLLVL.

In this sample, this clonotype turned up many times. The V and J genes are TRBV6-5 and TRBJ1-2; 8 bases map to TRBD1. The germline V gene encodes CDR1 MNHEY and CDR2 SVGAGI. The CDR3 loop spans 14 amino acids. The junction had 3 bases not matched to a gene; V was cut back by 2 bases and J by 4 bases. CDR3 sequence (DNA): TGTGCCAGCAGTTACCAGGACAGGGCCTATGGCTACACCTTC. This encodes CASSYQDRAYGYTF.

In its sample, this clonotype was seen a few times. The CDR3 bases are TGTGCCAGCAGCTTAGGTAGGGGGCTCAATCAGCCCCAGCATTTT. Encoded protein: CASSLGRGLNQPQHF. This chain connects TRBV7-9 to TRBJ1-5; TRBD1 matches at 7 bases. The CDR3 is 15 residues long. The ends lost 1 base at V and 3 bases at J; junction bases unmatched: 3. Per germline, CDR1 SEHNR and CDR2 FQNEAQ (reference sequence).

The genes are TRBV13 and TRBJ2-7; 8 bases map to TRBD2. Trimming took 5 bases from V and 6 from J; bases not matched to a gene: 15. CDR1 and CDR2 (germline): PRHDT, FYEKMQ (reference sequence). The CDR3 sequence is 16 residues long. The CDR3 loop reads CASSRRTSGSLGEQYF. The DNA for the CDR3 is TGTGCCAGCAGCCGCCGTACCAGCGGGAGCTTGGGCGAGCAGTACTTC.

This clonotype has ten or more counts. The chain recombines TRBV28 with TRBJ2-5; the match to TRBD1 covers 7 bases. The V gene end was trimmed by 6 bases and the J gene end by 6 bases; junction bases not matched to a gene: 7. The CDR3 spans 13 residues. Germline CDR1 is MDHEN and CDR2 is SYDVKM. The CDR3 spells CASSLTGMKTQYF. The CDR3 DNA reads as TGTGCCAGCAGCTTGACAGGGATGAAGACCCAGTACTTC.

V usage is TRBV9 and J usage is TRBJ2-2, with 7 bases lining up with TRBD1. Germline lookup yields CDR1 SGDLS and CDR2 YYNGEE. The CDR3 spans 15 residues. V gave up 3 bases and J gave up 2 bases; unmatched junction bases: 4. DNA of the CDR3: TGTGCCAGCAGCGCCAGGGGGATAAACACCGGGGAGCTGTTTTTT. As protein: CASSARGINTGELFF. Looking up the rest from reference TRBV9 and TRBJ2-2 gives the full variable domain: DSGVTQTPKHLITATGQRVTLRCSPRSGDLSVYWYQQSLDQGLQFLIQYYNGEERAKGNILERFSAQQFPDLHSELNLSSLELGDSALYFCASSARGINTGELFFGEGSRLTVL.

This clonotype was picked up many times. This chain links TRBV12-3 or TRBV12-4 with TRBJ2-1; 9 positions agree with TRBD1. The CDR3 has 18 residues. V trimming: 1 base; J trimming: 4 bases; junction bases outside the gene matches: 11. The CDR3 here is CASSLGGRGTGNYNEQFF. The CDR3 DNA reads as TGTGCCAGCAGTTTAGGCGGCAGGGGGACAGGGAATTACAATGAGCAGTTCTTC.

Remarks on this clonotype: A much larger clone lies one base from this, so it may be a read error. The rearrangement joins TRBV6-2 or TRBV6-3 to TRBJ2-7, with 9 nucleotides matching TRBD1. The J call may be incorrect, as the DNA end agrees better with TRBJ2-1. Per germline, CDR1 MNHEY and CDR2 SVGEGT. CDR3 size: 15 residues. The chain's CDR3 is CASNAPGQGFYEQFF. The CDR3 nucleotides read TGTGCCAGCAATGCCCCGGGACAGGGTTTCTACGAGCAGTTCTTC.

V usage is TRBV7-6 and J usage is TRBJ1-4, with D possibly TRBD1 on 5 matching bases. Trimming stripped 3 bases from V and 8 bases from J, with 13 bases between. Germline V CDR1 and CDR2: SGHVS, FNYEAQ. The CDR3 extends over 14 amino acids. The CDR3 coding sequence is TGTGCCAGCAGCTTTAGGGGCGTTAACGAAAAACTGTTTTTT. Residues: CASSFRGVNEKLFF.

The V gene is TRBV5-1, the J gene TRBJ1-2; D uncertain. This CDR3 contains 18 residues. The germline V gene has CDR1 SGHRS and CDR2 YFSETQ. V shed 4 bases and J shed 2 bases, with 24 bases lying between them. The CDR3 reads CASSKLPSGSYPNYGYTF. As DNA, the CDR3 is TGCGCCAGCAGCAAGCTTCCATCTGGCAGCTACCCCAACTATGGCTACACCTTC.

This clonotype was counted ten times or more. This chain links TRBV6-1 with TRBJ2-3; tentative D call: TRBD1 (7 bases). CDR1 MNHNS and CDR2 SASEGT come from the germline V gene. Trimming took 6 bases from V and 1 from J, leaving 14 bases between them. The CDR3 totals 15 residues. Here the CDR3 DNA reads TGTGCCAGCAGCCACAGGGGCGGGGGCACAGATACGCAGTATTTT. It translates to CASSHRGGGTDTQYF.

The rearrangement links TRBV6-2 or TRBV6-3 to TRBJ2-7; D ambiguous. The length of the CDR3 is 14 residues. Trimming removed 8 bases at V and 0 bases at J, with 14 bases between. The germline V gene encodes CDR1 MNHEY and CDR2 SVGEGT. CDR3 sequence: CASEREKSSYEQYF. The CDR3 region has the DNA TGTGCCAGCGAGCGAGAGAAGAGCTCCTACGAGCAGTACTTC.

This clonotype was seen a few times. This rearrangement joins TRBV5-1 to TRBJ2-4; D ambiguous. CDR3 length equals 14 residues. Germline V CDR1 and CDR2: SGHRS, YFSETQ. V was pared by 5 bases and J by 0 bases, with 9 bases between. The CDR3 spells CASRIEVAKNIQYF. The CDR3 bases are TGCGCCAGCAGAATAGAGGTAGCCAAAAACATTCAGTACTTC.

This clonotype was seen more than once but under ten times. The genes are TRBV5-1 and TRBJ2-7; D remains ambiguous. V was shortened by 2 bases and J by 0 bases, with 12 bases between the two germline ends. This CDR3 region has 15 residues. Germline CDR1 SGHRS, CDR2 YFSETQ. CDR3 sequence reads: CASSFSSDNSYEQYF. In nucleotides, the CDR3 is TGCGCCAGCAGCTTCTCTAGTGATAACTCCTACGAGCAGTACTTC. The full variable domain, its missing parts supplied by reference TRBV5-1 and TRBJ2-7, is KAGVTQTPRYLIKTRGQQVTLSCSPISGHRSVSWYQQTPGQGLQFLFEYFSETQRNKGNFPGRFSGRQFSNSRSEMNVSTLELGDSALYLCASSFSSDNSYEQYFGPGTRLTVT.